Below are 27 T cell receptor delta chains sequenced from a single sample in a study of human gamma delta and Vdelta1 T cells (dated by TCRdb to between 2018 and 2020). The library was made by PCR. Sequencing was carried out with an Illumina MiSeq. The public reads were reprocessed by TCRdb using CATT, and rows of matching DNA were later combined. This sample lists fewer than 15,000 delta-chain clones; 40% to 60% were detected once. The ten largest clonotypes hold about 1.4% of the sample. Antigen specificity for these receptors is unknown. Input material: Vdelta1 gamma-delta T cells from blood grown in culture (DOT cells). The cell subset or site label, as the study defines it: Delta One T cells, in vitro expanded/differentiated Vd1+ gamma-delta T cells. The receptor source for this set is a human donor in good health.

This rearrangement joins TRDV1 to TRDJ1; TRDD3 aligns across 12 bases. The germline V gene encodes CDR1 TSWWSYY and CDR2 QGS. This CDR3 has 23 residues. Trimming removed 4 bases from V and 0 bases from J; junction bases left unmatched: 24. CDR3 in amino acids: CALGAFSSPGGYASGLYTDKLIF. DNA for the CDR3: TGTGCTCTTGGGGCCTTCTCTTCCCCTGGGGGATACGCATCTGGGTTGTACACCGATAAACTCATCTTT.

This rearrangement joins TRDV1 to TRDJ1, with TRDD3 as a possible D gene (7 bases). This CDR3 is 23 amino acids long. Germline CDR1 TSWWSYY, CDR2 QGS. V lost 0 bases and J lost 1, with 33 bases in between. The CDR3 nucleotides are TGTGCTCTTGGGGAACTATTTCGGAGGTCTTCCTTCAGCGTGGGGATAAGCACCGATAAACTCATCTTT. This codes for CALGELFRRSSFSVGISTDKLIF.

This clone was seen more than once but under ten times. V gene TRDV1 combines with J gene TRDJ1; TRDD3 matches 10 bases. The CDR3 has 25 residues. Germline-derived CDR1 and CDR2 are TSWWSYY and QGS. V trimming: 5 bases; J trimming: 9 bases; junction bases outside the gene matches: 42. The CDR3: CALGSRRLKPTSHNGGYEGYGELIF. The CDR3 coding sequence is TGTGCTCTTGGGTCCCGTCGGTTGAAGCCTACGTCGCACAACGGGGGATACGAGGGTTATGGGGAACTCATCTTT.

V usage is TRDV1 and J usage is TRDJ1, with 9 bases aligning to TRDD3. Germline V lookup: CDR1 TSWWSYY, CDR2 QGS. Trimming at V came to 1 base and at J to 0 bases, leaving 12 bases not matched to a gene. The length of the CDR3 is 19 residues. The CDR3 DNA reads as TGTGCTCTTGGGGAACGCGCCTTCCCTTCTGGGGGATACACCGATAAACTCATCTTT. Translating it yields CALGERAFPSGGYTDKLIF.

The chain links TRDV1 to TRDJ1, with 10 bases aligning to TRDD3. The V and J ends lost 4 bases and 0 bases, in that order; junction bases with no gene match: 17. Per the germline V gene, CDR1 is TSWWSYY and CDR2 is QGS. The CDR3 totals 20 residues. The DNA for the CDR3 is TGTGCTCTTGGGGTACCATTCCCCAAGGAACTGGGGGATCACACCGATAAACTCATCTTT. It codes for CALGVPFPKELGDHTDKLIF.

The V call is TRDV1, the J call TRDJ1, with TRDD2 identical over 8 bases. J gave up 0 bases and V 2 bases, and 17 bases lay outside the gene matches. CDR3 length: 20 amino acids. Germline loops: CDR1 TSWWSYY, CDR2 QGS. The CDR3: CALGETHLPTWGTYTDKLIF. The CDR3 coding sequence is TGTGCTCTTGGGGAAACGCATCTTCCTACCTGGGGTACGTACACCGATAAACTCATCTTT.

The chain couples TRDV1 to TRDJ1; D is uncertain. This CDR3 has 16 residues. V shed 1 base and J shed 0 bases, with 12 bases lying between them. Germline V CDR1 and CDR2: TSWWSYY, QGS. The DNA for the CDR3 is TGTGCTCTTGGGGAACCCCCAATACCATACACCGATAAACTCATCTTT. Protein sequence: CALGEPPIPYTDKLIF.

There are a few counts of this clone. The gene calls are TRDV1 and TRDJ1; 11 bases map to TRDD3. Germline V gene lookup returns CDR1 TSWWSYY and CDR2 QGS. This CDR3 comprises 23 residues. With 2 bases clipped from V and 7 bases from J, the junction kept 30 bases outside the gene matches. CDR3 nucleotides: TGTGCTCTTGGGGAAAGAATACCTTCTTCCTACGGCTGGGGGATACTGTTCCCAACTAAACTCATCTTT. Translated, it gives CALGERIPSSYGWGILFPTKLIF.

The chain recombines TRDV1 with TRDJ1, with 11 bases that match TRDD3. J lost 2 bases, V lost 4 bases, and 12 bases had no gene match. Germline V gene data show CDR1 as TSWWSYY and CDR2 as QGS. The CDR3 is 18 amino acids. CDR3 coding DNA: TGTGCTCTTGGGGTCCATCCCAGTACTGGGGGATATACCGATAAACTCATCTTT. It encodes CALGVHPSTGGYTDKLIF.

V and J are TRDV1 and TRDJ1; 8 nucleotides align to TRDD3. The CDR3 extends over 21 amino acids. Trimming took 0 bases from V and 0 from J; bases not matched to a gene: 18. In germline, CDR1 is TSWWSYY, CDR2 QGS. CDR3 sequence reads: CALGELSPGRLGDHYTDKLIF. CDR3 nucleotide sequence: TGTGCTCTTGGGGAACTCTCCCCGGGTAGGCTGGGGGACCACTACACCGATAAACTCATCTTT.

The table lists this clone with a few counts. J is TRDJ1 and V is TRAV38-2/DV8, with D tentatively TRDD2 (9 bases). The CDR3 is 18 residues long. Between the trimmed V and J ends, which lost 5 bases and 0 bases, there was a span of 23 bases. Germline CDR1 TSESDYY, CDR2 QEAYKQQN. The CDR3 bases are TGTGCTTATAGAGGGCCTTCCTACTGGGGGGAGTACACCGATAAACTCATCTTT. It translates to CAYRGPSYWGEYTDKLIF.

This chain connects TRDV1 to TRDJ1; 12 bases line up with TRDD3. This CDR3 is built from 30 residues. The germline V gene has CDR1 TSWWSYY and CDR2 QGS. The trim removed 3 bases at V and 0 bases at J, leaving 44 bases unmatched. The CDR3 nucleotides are TGTGCTCTTGGGGAGGCCGGAAGGTTCGGAGATCTCGGTAGTTGGTACTGGGGGATACATTCTGCTGGGGACACCGATAAACTCATCTTT. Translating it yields CALGEAGRFGDLGSWYWGIHSAGDTDKLIF.

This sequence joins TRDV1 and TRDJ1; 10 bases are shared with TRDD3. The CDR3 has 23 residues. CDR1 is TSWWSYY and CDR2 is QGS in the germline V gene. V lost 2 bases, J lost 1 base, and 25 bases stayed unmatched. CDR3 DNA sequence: TGTGCTCTTGGGGAAAGCGGCAGGGCCTCCGGCCTTGGGGGATACCAGGGCACCGATAAACTCATCTTT. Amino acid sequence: CALGESGRASGLGGYQGTDKLIF.

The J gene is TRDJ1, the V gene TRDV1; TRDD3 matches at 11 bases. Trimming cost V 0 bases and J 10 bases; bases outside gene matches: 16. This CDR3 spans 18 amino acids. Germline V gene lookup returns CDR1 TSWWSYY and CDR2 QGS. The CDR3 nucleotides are TGTGCTCTTGGGGAACTCGTGGGGCGGAATGGGGGATACGATGGACTCATCTTT. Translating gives CALGELVGRNGGYDGLIF.

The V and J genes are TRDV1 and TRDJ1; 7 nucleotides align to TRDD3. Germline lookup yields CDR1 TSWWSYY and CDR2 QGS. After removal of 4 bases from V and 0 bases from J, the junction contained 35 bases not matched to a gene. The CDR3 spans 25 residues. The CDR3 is CALGGGTRPPKNYWGLTRYTDKLIF. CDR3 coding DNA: TGTGCTCTTGGGGGGGGTACACGGCCGCCGAAGAATTACTGGGGCCTCACCCGGTACACCGATAAACTCATCTTT.

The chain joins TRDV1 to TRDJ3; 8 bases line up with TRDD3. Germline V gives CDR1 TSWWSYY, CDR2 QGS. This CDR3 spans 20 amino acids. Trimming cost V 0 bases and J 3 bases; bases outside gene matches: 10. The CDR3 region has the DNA TGTGCTCTTGGGGAACTAAGGACGGGGATACTCCACTGGGACACCCGACAGATGTTTTTC. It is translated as CALGELRTGILHWDTRQMFF.

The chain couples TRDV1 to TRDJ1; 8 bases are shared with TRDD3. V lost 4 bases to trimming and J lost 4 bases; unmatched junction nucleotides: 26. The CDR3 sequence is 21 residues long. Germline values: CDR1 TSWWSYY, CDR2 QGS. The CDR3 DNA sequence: TGTGCTCTTGGGGCCCGGCCTTCCCCTTCACTGGGGGCTACGTGGGGCGATAAACTCATCTTT. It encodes CALGARPSPSLGATWGDKLIF.

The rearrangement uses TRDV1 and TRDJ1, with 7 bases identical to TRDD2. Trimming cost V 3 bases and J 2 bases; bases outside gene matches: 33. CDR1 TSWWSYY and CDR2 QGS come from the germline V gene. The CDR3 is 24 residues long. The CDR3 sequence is CALGELTNSYDHYCPDGGTDKLIF. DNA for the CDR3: TGTGCTCTTGGGGAGCTGACTAATTCCTACGATCACTACTGCCCCGATGGTGGGACCGATAAACTCATCTTT.

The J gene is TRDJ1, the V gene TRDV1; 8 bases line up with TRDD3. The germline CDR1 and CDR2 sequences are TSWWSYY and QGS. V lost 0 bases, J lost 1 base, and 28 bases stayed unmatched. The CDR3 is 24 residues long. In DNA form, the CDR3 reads TGTGCTCTTGGGGAACTTCGTACCTCGGGCCTAGTACTGGGGGCCCCCGGGGGCACCGATAAACTCATCTTT. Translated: CALGELRTSGLVLGAPGGTDKLIF.

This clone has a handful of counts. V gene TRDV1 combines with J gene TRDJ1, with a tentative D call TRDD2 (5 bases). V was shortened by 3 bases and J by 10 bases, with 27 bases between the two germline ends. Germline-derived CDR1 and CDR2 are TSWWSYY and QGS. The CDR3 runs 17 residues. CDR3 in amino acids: CALGDPSPLPHRKGLIF. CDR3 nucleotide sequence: TGTGCTCTTGGGGACCCCAGTCCCCTACCCCACCGAAAGGGACTCATCTTT.

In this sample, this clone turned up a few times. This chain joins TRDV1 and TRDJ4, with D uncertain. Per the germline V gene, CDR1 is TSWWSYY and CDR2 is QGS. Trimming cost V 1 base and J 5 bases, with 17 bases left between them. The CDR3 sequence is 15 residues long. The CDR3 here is CALGEPGTLRGPLIF. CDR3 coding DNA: TGTGCTCTTGGGGAACCCGGGACGCTCCGGGGTCCCCTGATCTTT.

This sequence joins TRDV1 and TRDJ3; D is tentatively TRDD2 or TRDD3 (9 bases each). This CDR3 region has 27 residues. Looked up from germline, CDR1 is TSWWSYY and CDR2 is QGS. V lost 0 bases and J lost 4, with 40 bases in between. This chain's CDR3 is CALGELSFLRSTGGKGKSGWDTRQMFF. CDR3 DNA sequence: TGTGCTCTTGGGGAACTCTCCTTCCTACGATCCACTGGGGGAAAGGGGAAATCGGGTTGGGACACCCGACAGATGTTTTTC.

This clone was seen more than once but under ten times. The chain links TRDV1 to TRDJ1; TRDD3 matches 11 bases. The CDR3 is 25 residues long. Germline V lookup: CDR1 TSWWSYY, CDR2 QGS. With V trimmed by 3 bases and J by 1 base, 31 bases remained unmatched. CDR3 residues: CALGDHPFLPTERLWGIRSTDKLIF. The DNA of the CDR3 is TGTGCTCTTGGGGACCATCCCTTCCTTCCTACGGAGAGGTTATGGGGGATACGTTCCACCGATAAACTCATCTTT.

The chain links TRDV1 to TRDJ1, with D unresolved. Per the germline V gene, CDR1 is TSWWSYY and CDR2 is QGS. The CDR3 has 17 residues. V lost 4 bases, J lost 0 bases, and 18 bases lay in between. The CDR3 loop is CALGVRALVTYTDKLIF. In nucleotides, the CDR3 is TGTGCTCTTGGGGTTCGAGCGTTGGTTACGTACACCGATAAACTCATCTTT.

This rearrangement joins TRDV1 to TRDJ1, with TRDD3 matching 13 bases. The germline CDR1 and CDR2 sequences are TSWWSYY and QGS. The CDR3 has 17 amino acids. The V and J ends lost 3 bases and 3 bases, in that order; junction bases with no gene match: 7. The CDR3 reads CALGDYWGIRKADKLIF. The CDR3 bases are TGTGCTCTTGGGGATTACTGGGGGATACGGAAGGCCGATAAACTCATCTTT.

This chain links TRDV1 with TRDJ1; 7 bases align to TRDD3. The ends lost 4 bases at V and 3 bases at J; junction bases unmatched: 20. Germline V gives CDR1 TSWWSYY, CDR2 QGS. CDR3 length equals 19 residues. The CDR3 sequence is CALGGKGWILSGIPDKLIF. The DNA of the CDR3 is TGTGCTCTTGGGGGGAAGGGGTGGATCCTATCTGGGATACCCGATAAACTCATCTTT.

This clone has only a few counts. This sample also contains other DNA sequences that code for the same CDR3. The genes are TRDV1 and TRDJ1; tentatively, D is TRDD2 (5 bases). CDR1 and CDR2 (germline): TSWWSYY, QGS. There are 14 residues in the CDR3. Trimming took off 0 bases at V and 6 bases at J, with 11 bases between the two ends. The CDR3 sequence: CALGELRPSHKLIF. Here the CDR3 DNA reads TGTGCTCTTGGGGAACTTAGGCCTTCACATAAACTCATCTTT.